Listed here are 29 T cell receptor beta chains from one sample, sequenced in a study of identical twins. Each CDR3 protein is one row after TCRdb ran MiXCR on the 5' RACE reads. The sample shows 350,000 to 600,000 distinct CDR3 sequences, 11% to 15% of them seen only once. This sample was shared with a second study, whose subject was yellow fever vaccine responses in identical twins.

Sequenced: CD4+ T cells sorted from blood. These receptors came from a woman younger than 30 in good health.

The rearrangement links TRBV4-1 to TRBJ2-5; D might be TRBD1 (6 bases). This CDR3 is built from 14 residues. Germline CDR1 reads MGHRA; CDR2 reads YSYEKL. V was pared by 8 bases and J by 3 bases, with 16 bases between. Here the CDR3 DNA reads TGCGCCAGCGGAGAGGTTTCAGGGGAAGAGACCCAGTACTTC. Amino acid sequence: CASGEVSGEETQYF.

This clonotype was recorded a few times. V gene TRBV20-1 combines with J gene TRBJ2-4, with D possibly matching TRBD1 (5 bases). Per the germline V gene, CDR1 is DFQATT and CDR2 is SNEGSKA (reference sequence). V lost 2 bases to trimming and J lost 0 bases, with 5 bases between them. The CDR3 runs to 13 residues. CDR3 amino acids: CSARTGAKNIQYF. The CDR3 DNA follows: TGCAGTGCTAGAACAGGAGCCAAAAACATTCAGTACTTC.

This clonotype was observed a handful of times. The chain recombines TRBV15 with TRBJ1-2; a possible D gene is TRBD1 (5 bases). Germline CDR1 LNHNV, CDR2 YYDKDF (reference sequence). This CDR3 comprises 15 residues. V lost 1 base to trimming and J lost 4 bases, with 13 bases between them. The CDR3 coding sequence is TGTGCCACCAGCAGAGGTCGTGGCAGGGTCTATGGCTACACCTTC. It translates to CATSRGRGRVYGYTF.

The CDR3 here is CASFPQWQGGTEAFF. The CDR3 region has the DNA TGTGCCAGCTTCCCCCAATGGCAGGGAGGTACTGAAGCTTTCTTT. The genes are TRBV6-2 or TRBV6-3 and TRBJ1-1; D might be TRBD1 (5 bases). This CDR3 spans 15 amino acids. Looked up from germline, CDR1 is MNHEY and CDR2 is SVGEGT. The V end was cut by 8 bases, the J end by 5 bases, with 21 bases between.

This clonotype showed up just a few times. V usage is TRBV20-1 and J usage is TRBJ2-2; TRBD1 is a possible D gene (6 bases). Trimming cost V 4 bases and J 1 base, with 10 bases left between them. Germline V gene data show CDR1 as DFQATT and CDR2 as SNEGSKA (reference sequence). The CDR3 extends over 14 amino acids. The CDR3 region is CSATWGQNTGELFF. Written as DNA, the CDR3 is TGCAGTGCTACTTGGGGACAGAACACCGGGGAGCTGTTTTTT.

This clonotype came up many times. The chain has TRBV5-5 and TRBJ2-2; D is ambiguous. This CDR3 has 14 residues. Deletions cut 1 base from V and 0 bases from J, with 4 bases between. From germline, CDR1 is SGHKS and CDR2 YYEKEE (reference sequence). CDR3 nucleotides: TGTGCCAGCAGCTTGAACACGAACACCGGGGAGCTGTTTTTT. Protein product: CASSLNTNTGELFF.

The gene calls are TRBV4-1 and TRBJ2-7; 8 nucleotides align to TRBD1. Germline V gives CDR1 MGHRA, CDR2 YSYEKL. With 1 base clipped from V and 5 bases from J, the junction kept 13 bases outside the gene matches. CDR3 length equals 17 residues. The CDR3 DNA is TGCGCCAGCAGCCAAGTGTACTCCGGGACAGGTATCCACGAGCAGTACTTC. Translating it yields CASSQVYSGTGIHEQYF.

This clonotype was counted only a few times. J is TRBJ2-7 and V is TRBV30, with D unclear. Trimming removed 4 bases from V and 0 bases from J, with 7 bases in between. The CDR3 runs to 12 residues. The germline gives CDR1 GTSNPN, CDR2 SVGIG (reference sequence). Written as DNA, the CDR3 is TGTGCCTGGATGCGGAGCTCCTACGAGCAGTACTTC. This translates into CAWMRSSYEQYF.

This clonotype was picked up a small number of times. No DNA is shown, since the ends of the CDR3 on it are uncertain; the CDR3 is the one TCRdb lists. The CDR3 loop reads CSVGPGPEQYF. The chain joins TRBV29-1 to TRBJ2-7; the table calls TRBD2, which could not be checked here. Germline V gene data show CDR1 as SQVTM and CDR2 as ANQGSEA. The CDR3 region is 11 residues in length, termini included.

The V gene is TRBV2, the J gene TRBJ1-5; 8 bases agree with TRBD1. Germline V gives CDR1 SNHLY, CDR2 FYNNEI. The ends lost 7 bases at V and 7 bases at J; junction bases unmatched: 6. The CDR3 is 13 residues long. The CDR3: CASKDRAGQPQHF. As DNA, the CDR3 is TGTGCCAGCAAGGACAGGGCGGGACAGCCCCAGCATTTT. Full variable domain (outside the CDR3, taken from reference TRBV2 and TRBJ1-5): EPEVTQTPSHQVTQMGQEVILRCVPISNHLYFYWYRQILGQKVEFLVSFYNNEISEKSEIFDDQFSVERPDGSNFTLKIRSTKLEDSAMYFCASKDRAGQPQHFGDGTRLSIL.

The V gene is TRBV9, the J gene TRBJ1-1; no definite D call. Germline-derived CDR1 and CDR2 are SGDLS and YYNGEE. Trimming pared 3 bases from V and 2 bases from J, leaving 8 bases between. The CDR3 contains 13 residues. DNA of the CDR3: TGTGCCAGCAGCGCAAAGCTAAACACTGAAGCTTTCTTT. Its translation: CASSAKLNTEAFF.

This clonotype was recorded once. The gene calls are TRBV20-1 and TRBJ2-7; possible D gene TRBD1, 5 bases. Germline CDR1 and CDR2: DFQATT and SNEGSKA (reference sequence). This CDR3 spans 13 amino acids. Trimming took 0 bases from V and 2 from J, leaving 8 bases between them. DNA of the CDR3: TGCAGTGCTAGAGACAGGGTCCCCTACGAGCAGTACTTC. This translates into CSARDRVPYEQYF.

This chain connects TRBV5-1 to TRBJ2-7; D is uncertain. V was shortened by 1 base and J by 2 bases, with 13 bases between the two germline ends. This CDR3 contains 15 residues. Per the germline V gene, CDR1 is SGHRS and CDR2 is YFSETQ. The CDR3: CASSLWWTETYEQYF. The CDR3 bases are TGCGCCAGCAGCTTGTGGTGGACGGAGACCTACGAGCAGTACTTC.

This clonotype was observed a few times. J is TRBJ2-7 and V is TRBV12-3 or TRBV12-4; 8 bases align to TRBD1. The trim removed 6 bases at V and 5 bases at J, leaving 9 bases unmatched. This CDR3 spans 14 amino acids. CDR3 bases: TGTGCCAGCAGGCGGACAGGGCAAGGGAACGAGCAGTACTTC. Encoded protein: CASRRTGQGNEQYF.

This sequence joins TRBV2 and TRBJ2-3; tentatively, D is TRBD2 (5 bases). The CDR3 contains 16 residues. V was pared by 6 bases and J by 1 base, with 17 bases between. From germline, CDR1 is SNHLY and CDR2 FYNNEI. The CDR3 coding sequence is TGTGCCAGCAGGCCCCTCGGAGCGGTAGGCACAGATACGCAGTATTTT. This encodes CASRPLGAVGTDTQYF.

This clonotype was detected a few times. This CDR3 reads CSVARDRGTDTQYF. As DNA, the CDR3 is TGCAGCGTTGCCCGGGACAGGGGAACAGATACGCAGTATTTT. V gene TRBV29-1 combines with J gene TRBJ2-3, with TRBD1 matching over 10 bases. The germline V gene has CDR1 SQVTM and CDR2 ANQGSEA. After removal of 4 bases from V and 3 bases from J, the junction contained 4 bases not matched to a gene. The CDR3 contains 14 residues.

This clonotype was picked up one time. The rearrangement joins TRBV7-9 to TRBJ2-3, with no clear D. The germline V and J ends were trimmed by 5 bases and 2 bases, with 5 bases remaining between them. Germline V CDR1 and CDR2: SEHNR, FQNEAQ (reference sequence). The CDR3 is made up of 12 amino acids. The CDR3, as DNA: TGTGCCAGCAGCGCATACACAGATACGCAGTATTTT. Translation: CASSAYTDTQYF.

The rearrangement joins TRBV5-1 to TRBJ1-1; possibly TRBD1 for D (5 bases). This CDR3 has 11 amino acids. Trimming removed 2 bases at V and 11 bases at J, with 10 bases between. CDR1 and CDR2 from the germline V gene are SGHRS and YFSETQ. CDR3 nucleotides: TGCGCCAGCAGCTTCGGGGCCCAGGCTTTCTTT. This gives the protein CASSFGAQAFF.

This clonotype was seen ten or more times. The rearrangement joins TRBV12-3 or TRBV12-4 to TRBJ2-5; 7 nucleotides agree with TRBD1. The CDR3 loop spans 14 amino acids. Germline trimming cut 2 bases from V and 5 bases from J; bases unmatched to any gene: 5. CDR3 in amino acids: CASSLRGQSETQYF. DNA of the CDR3: TGTGCCAGCAGTTTAAGGGGACAGTCTGAGACCCAGTACTTC.

The rearrangement joins TRBV2 to TRBJ1-5, with D uncertain. CDR1 is SNHLY, CDR2 FYNNEI, per germline. V dropped 4 bases and J dropped 5 bases, with 12 bases sitting between them. CDR3 size: 14 residues. CDR3 DNA sequence: TGTGCCAGCAGTGGCGCGCAGCTCCATCAGCCCCAGCATTTT. It specifies CASSGAQLHQPQHF.

The chain uses TRBV19 and TRBJ1-5; TRBD1 might be the D (5 bases). This CDR3 spans 14 amino acids. V gave up 0 bases and J gave up 7 bases, with 10 bases separating them. Germline V gene lookup returns CDR1 LNHDA and CDR2 SQIVND (reference sequence). The CDR3 loop reads CASSIERGGQPQHF. Here the CDR3 DNA reads TGTGCCAGTAGTATAGAGCGGGGCGGGCAGCCCCAGCATTTT.

This clonotype was found a few times. V is TRBV4-1 and J is TRBJ2-1; possible D gene TRBD1, 5 bases. V was trimmed by 2 bases and J by 0 bases, leaving 8 bases between them. CDR1 and CDR2 (germline): MGHRA, YSYEKL. There are 15 residues in the CDR3. The CDR3 coding sequence is TGCGCCAGCAGCCAAAATCAGGGCTCCTACAATGAGCAGTTCTTC. It encodes CASSQNQGSYNEQFF.

This clonotype was observed a few times. This likely comes from a read error, as the CDR3 has no conserved phenylalanine or tryptophan at its end. Because the CDR3's place on the DNA is in doubt, the DNA is left out and the CDR3 is given as listed by TCRdb. The J gene is TRBJ2-7, the V gene TRBV6-1; TRBD2 is taken as the D call from the table, unchecked against the DNA. Germline CDR1 is MNHNS and CDR2 is SASEGT. Ends included, the CDR3 has 10 residues. The CDR3 region is CASSAPEGFY.

The V gene is TRBV12-3 or TRBV12-4, the J gene TRBJ2-1, with 12 bases aligning to TRBD2. The trim removed 5 bases at V and 3 bases at J, leaving 5 bases unmatched. This CDR3 region has 16 residues. The CDR3 protein is CASSARTSGNYNEQFF. In DNA form, the CDR3 reads TGTGCCAGCAGTGCTAGGACTAGCGGGAACTACAATGAGCAGTTCTTC.

This clonotype was seen ten or more times. The gene calls are TRBV7-9 and TRBJ2-7, with 8 positions matching TRBD2. The CDR3 runs 14 residues. Germline V gene data show CDR1 as SEHNR and CDR2 as FQNEAQ (reference sequence). J was trimmed by 7 bases and V by 3 bases; bases with no gene match: 8. The CDR3 nucleotides are TGTGCCAGCAGCTTGTCAGCGGGAGCTAAAGAGCAGTACTTC. Its translation is CASSLSAGAKEQYF.

This clonotype turned up a few times. V usage is TRBV21-1 and J usage is TRBJ2-4. TRBV21-1 is annotated as a pseudogene. The CDR3 consists of 15 residues. CDR3: CASSNLAPKENIQYF. The CDR3 DNA reads TGTGCCAGCAGCAATCTCGCACCCAAGGAAAACATTCAGTACTTC.

With regard to this clonotype: An end of the junction does not agree with germline; a read error may underlie this. The gene calls are TRBV7-2 and TRBJ2-5; TRBD2 might be the D (5 bases). Germline V gene sequence: CDR1 SGHTA, CDR2 FQGNSA. The CDR3 extends over 17 amino acids. The CDR3 nucleotides are TGTGTCAGCAGCTTAGTTGGTACGAGCGGCGCCCAAGAGACCCAGTACTTC. Translated: CVSSLVGTSGAQETQYF.

This sequence joins TRBV9 and TRBJ1-2; tentatively, D is TRBD1 (6 bases). V was clipped by 3 bases and J by 3 bases, with 15 bases between them. Germline V gene lookup returns CDR1 SGDLS and CDR2 YYNGEE. This CDR3 contains 15 residues. The CDR3 is CASSARGQLHYGYTF. The DNA of the CDR3 is TGTGCCAGCAGCGCCCGCGGACAGTTGCACTATGGCTACACCTTC.

This rearrangement joins TRBV20-1 to TRBJ2-5; TRBD2 agrees at 8 bases. The J segment lost 5 bases and the V segment lost 8 bases, leaving 7 bases of the junction unmatched. Germline CDR1 reads DFQATT; CDR2 reads SNEGSKA (reference sequence). The CDR3 extends over 12 amino acids. The CDR3: CSPFRGGETQYF. The CDR3 region has the DNA TGCAGTCCCTTTCGGGGGGGGGAGACCCAGTACTTC.